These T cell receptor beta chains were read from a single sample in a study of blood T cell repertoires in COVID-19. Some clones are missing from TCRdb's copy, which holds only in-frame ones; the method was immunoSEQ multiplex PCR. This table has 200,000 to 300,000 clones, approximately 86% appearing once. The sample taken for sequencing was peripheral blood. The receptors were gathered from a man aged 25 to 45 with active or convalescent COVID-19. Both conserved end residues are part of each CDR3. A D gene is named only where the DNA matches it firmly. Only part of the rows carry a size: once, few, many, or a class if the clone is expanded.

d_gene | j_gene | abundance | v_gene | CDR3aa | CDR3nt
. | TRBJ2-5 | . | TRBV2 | CASSDSGEETQYF | TGTGCCAGCAGTGATAGTGGGGAGGAGACCCAGTACTTC
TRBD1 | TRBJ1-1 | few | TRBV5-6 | CASSSWTGITEAFF | TGTGCCAGCAGCTCCTGGACAGGGATCACTGAAGCTTTCTTT
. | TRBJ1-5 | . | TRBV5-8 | CASSLFPGSNSNQPQHF | TGTGCCAGCAGCTTGTTCCCAGGCTCTAATAGCAATCAGCCCCAGCATTTT
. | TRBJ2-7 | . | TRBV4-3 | CASSQRIQGTGIRPSYEQYF | TGCGCCAGCAGCCAAAGGATCCAGGGTACAGGGATTCGCCCCTCCTACGAGCAGTACTTC
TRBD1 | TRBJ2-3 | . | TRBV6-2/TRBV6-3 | CASSYHPGQGTDTQYF | TGTGCCAGCAGTTACCATCCGGGACAGGGTACAGATACGCAGTATTTT
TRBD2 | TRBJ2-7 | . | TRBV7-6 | CASSLEGGGTYEQYF | TGTGCCAGCAGCTTAGAGGGCGGGGGTACCTACGAGCAGTACTTC
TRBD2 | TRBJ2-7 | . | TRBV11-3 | CASSVSFSGGPSYEQYF | TGTGCCAGCAGCGTAAGCTTTAGCGGGGGGCCCTCCTACGAGCAGTACTTC
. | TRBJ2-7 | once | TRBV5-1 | CASSSNGLIQYF | TGCGCCAGCAGTTCCAACGGACTTATTCAGTACTTC
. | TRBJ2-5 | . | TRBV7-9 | CASSLRTWSPQETQYF | TGTGCCAGCAGCCTAAGAACGTGGAGCCCACAAGAGACCCAGTACTTC
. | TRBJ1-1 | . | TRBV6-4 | CASTMGSFEGREAFF | TGTGCCAGCACCATGGGGAGCTTTGAGGGCCGCGAAGCTTTCTTT
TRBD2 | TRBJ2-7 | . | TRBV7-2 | CASSLGTSGYYEQYF | TGTGCCAGCAGCCTTGGGACTAGCGGCTACTACGAGCAGTACTTC
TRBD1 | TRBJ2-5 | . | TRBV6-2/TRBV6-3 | CASSYGGTGREETQYF | TGTGCCAGCAGTTACGGCGGGACAGGGCGGGAAGAGACCCAGTACTTC
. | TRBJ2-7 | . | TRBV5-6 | CASSPGQSYEQYF | TGTGCCAGCAGCCCCGGACAGTCCTACGAGCAGTACTTC
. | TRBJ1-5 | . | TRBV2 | CASSEASGGAVNQPQHF | TGTGCCAGCAGTGAAGCGTCAGGTGGGGCAGTTAATCAGCCCCAGCATTTT
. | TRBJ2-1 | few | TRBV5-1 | CASSLDRGEQFF | TGCGCCAGCAGCTTGGATAGGGGTGAGCAGTTCTTC
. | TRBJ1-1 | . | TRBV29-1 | CSASQGRNTEAFF | TGCAGCGCTTCACAAGGGAGGAACACTGAAGCTTTCTTT
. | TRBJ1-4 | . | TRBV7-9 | CASSSGVEETNEKLFF | TGTGCCAGCAGCTCAGGCGTGGAGGAGACTAATGAAAAACTGTTTTTT
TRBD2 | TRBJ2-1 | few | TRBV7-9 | CASSPWTSGGADEQFF | TGTGCCAGCAGCCCTTGGACTAGCGGGGGGGCGGATGAGCAGTTCTTC
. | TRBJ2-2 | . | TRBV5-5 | CASSLEGGAGELFF | TGTGCCAGCAGCTTAGAGGGGGGGGCCGGGGAGCTGTTTTTT